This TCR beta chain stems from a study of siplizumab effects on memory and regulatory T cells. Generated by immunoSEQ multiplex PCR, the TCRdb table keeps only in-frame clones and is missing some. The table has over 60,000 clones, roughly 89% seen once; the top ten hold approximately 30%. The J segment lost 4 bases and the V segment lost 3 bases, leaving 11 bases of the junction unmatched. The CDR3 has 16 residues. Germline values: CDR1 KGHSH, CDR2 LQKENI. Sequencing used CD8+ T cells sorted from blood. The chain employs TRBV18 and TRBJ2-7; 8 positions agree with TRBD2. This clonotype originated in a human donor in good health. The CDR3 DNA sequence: TGTGCCAGCTCACCCACGGGAGGGTACAATAATTACGAGCAGTACTTC. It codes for CASSPTGGYNNYEQYF.